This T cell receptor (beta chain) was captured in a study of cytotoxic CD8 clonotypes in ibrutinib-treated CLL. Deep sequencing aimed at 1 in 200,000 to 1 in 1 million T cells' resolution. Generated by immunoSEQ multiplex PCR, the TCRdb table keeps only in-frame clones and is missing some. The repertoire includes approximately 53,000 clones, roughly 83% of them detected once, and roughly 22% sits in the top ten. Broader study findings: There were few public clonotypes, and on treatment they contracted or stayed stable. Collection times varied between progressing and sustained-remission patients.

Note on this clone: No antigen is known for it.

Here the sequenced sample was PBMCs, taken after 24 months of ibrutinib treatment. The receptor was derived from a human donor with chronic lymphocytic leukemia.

This CDR3 is CAISTARNQPQHF. The DNA for the CDR3 is TGTGCCATCAGTACCGCAAGAAATCAGCCCCAGCATTTT. The chain is built from TRBV10-3 and TRBJ1-5; the D is unclear. CDR3 length: 13 residues. Germline V gene sequence: CDR1 ENHRY, CDR2 SYGVKD. V dropped 5 bases and J dropped 4 bases, with 9 bases sitting between them.